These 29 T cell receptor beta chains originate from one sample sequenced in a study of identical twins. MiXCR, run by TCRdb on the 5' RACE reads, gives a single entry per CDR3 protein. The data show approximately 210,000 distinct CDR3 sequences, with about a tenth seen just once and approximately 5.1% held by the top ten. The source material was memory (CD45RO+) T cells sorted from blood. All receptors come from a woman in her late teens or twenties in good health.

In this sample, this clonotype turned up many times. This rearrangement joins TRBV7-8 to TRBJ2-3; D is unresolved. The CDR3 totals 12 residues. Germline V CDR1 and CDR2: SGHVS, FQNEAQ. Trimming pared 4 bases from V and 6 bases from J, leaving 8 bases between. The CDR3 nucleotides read TGTGCCAGCAGCTCGTCTCGCGATACGCAGTATTTT. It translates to CASSSSRDTQYF.

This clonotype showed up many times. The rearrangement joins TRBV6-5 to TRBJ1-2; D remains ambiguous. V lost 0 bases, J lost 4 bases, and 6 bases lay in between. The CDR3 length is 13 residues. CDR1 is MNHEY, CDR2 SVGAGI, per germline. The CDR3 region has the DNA TGTGCCAGCAGTTACTCAGGGTCCTATGGCTACACCTTC. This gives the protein CASSYSGSYGYTF.

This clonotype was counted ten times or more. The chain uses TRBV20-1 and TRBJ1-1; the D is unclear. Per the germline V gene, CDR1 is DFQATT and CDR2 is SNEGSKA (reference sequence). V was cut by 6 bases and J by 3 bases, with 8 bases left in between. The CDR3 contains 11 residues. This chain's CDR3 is CSASEYTEAFF. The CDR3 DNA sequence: TGCAGTGCGAGCGAATACACTGAAGCTTTCTTT.

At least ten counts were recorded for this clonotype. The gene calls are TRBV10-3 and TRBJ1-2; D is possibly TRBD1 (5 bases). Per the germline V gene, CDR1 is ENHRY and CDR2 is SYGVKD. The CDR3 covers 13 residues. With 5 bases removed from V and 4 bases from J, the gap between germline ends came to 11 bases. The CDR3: CAISIDSSYGYTF. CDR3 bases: TGTGCCATCAGTATTGACAGTTCCTATGGCTACACCTTC.

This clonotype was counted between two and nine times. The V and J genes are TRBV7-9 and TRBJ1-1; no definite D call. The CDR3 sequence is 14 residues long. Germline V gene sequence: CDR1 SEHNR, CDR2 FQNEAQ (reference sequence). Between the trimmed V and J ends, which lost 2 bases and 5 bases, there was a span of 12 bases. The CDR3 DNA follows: TGTGCCAGCAGCTTACCGCCAGGCCTTACTGAAGCTTTCTTT. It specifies CASSLPPGLTEAFF.

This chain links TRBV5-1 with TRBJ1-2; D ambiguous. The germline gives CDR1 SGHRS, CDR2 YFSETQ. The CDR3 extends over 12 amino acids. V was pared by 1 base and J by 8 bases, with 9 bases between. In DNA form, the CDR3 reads TGCGCCAGCAGCTTGCGGGGAGAGGGCTACACCTTC. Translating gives CASSLRGEGYTF.

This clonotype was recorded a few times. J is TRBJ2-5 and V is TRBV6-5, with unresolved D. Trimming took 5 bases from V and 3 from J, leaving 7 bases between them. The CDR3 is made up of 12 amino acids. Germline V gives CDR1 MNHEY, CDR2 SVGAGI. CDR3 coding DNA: TGTGCCAGCAGTACGGTCGAAGAGACCCAGTACTTC. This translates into CASSTVEETQYF.

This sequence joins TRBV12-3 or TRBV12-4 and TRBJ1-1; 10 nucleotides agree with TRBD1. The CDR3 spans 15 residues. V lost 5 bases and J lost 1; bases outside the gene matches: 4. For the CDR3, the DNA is TGTGCCAGCAGTACGAGGGACAGGGGGAACACTGAAGCTTTCTTT. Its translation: CASSTRDRGNTEAFF.

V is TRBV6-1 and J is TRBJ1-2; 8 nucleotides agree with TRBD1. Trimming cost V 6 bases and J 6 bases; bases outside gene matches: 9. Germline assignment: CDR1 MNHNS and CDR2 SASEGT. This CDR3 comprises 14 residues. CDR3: CASRQPGQDHGYTF. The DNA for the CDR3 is TGTGCCAGCAGGCAACCGGGACAGGACCATGGCTACACCTTC.

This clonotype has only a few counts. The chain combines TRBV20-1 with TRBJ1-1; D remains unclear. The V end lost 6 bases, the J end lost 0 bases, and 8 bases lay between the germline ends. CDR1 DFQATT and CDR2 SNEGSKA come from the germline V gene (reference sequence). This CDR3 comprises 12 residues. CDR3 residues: CSARYMNTEAFF. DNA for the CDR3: TGCAGTGCCCGTTACATGAACACTGAAGCTTTCTTT.

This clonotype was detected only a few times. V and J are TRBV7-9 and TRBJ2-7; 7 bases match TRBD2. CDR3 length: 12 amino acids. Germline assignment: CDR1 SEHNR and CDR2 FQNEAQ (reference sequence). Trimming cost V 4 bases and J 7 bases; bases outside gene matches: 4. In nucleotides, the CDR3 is TGTGCCAGCAGCTCACGAGCGGGGGAGCAGTACTTC. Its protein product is CASSSRAGEQYF.

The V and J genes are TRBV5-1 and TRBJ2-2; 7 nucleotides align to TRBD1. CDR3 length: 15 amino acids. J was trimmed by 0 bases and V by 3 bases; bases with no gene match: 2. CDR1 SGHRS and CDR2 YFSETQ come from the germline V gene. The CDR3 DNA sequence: TGCGCCAGCAGCTGGGGACAGCCGAACACCGGGGAGCTGTTTTTT. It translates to CASSWGQPNTGELFF.

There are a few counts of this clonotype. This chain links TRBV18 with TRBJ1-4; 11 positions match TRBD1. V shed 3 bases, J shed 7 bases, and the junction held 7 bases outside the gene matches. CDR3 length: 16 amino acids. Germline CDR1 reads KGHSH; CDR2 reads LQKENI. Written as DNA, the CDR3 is TGTGCCAGCTCACCGGACAGGGGGCTATTCGGTGAAAAACTGTTTTTT. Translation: CASSPDRGLFGEKLFF.

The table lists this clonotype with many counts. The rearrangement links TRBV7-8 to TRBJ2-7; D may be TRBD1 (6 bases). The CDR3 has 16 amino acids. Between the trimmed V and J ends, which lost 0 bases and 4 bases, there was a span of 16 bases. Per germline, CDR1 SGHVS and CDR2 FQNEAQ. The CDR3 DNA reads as TGTGCCAGCAGCTTAGCGGGGCCAGGGGCGACTTACGAGCAGTACTTC. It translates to CASSLAGPGATYEQYF.

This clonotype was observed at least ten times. CDR3 residues: CSVYQGEAFF. The CDR3 nucleotides are TGCAGCGTTTACCAGGGTGAAGCTTTCTTT. This chain uses TRBV29-1 with TRBJ1-1; a weak D match, TRBD1 (5 bases). Per germline, CDR1 SQVTM and CDR2 ANQGSEA. This CDR3 is built from 10 residues. V shed 5 bases and J shed 7 bases, with 8 bases lying between them. The variable domain in full, completed from reference TRBV29-1 and TRBJ1-1, reads SAVISQKPSRDICQRGTSLTIQCQVDSQVTMMFWYRQQPGQSLTLIATANQGSEATYESGFVIDKFPISRPNLTFSTLTVSNMSPEDSSIYLCSVYQGEAFFGQGTRLTVV.

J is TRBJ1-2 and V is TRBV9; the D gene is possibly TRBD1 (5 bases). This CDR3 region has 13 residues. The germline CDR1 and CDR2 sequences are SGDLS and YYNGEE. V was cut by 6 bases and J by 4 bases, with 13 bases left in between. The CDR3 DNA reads TGTGCCAGCAAGGGGCAGACCTTCTATGGCTACACCTTC. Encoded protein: CASKGQTFYGYTF.

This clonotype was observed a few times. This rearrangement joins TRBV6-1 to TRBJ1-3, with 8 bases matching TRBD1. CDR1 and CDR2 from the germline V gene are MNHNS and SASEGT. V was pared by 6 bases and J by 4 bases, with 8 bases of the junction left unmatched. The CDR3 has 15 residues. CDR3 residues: CASRPQGARGNTIYF. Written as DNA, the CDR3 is TGTGCCAGCAGGCCGCAGGGGGCGCGAGGAAACACCATATATTTT.

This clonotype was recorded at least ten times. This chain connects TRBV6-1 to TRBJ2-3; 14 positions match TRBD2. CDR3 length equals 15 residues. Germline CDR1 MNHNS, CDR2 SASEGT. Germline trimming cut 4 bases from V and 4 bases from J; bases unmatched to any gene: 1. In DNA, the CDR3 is TGTGCCAGCAGTGGACTAGCGGGGGGGCCAGATACGCAGTATTTT. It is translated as CASSGLAGGPDTQYF.

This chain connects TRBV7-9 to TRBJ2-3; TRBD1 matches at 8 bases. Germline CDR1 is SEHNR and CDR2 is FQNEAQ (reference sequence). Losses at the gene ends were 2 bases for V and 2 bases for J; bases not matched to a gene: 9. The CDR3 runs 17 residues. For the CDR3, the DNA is TGTGCCAGCAGCTTACTTAACACAGGGGGACTCACAGATACGCAGTATTTT. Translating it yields CASSLLNTGGLTDTQYF.

CDR3 coding DNA: TGCGCCAGCAGCCAAGATCGAAGCCCCGGCCAAGAGACCCAGTACTTC. Its translation: CASSQDRSPGQETQYF. The chain couples TRBV4-1 to TRBJ2-5; D unclear. The CDR3 has 16 residues. Germline CDR1 and CDR2: MGHRA and YSYEKL. Trimming removed 0 bases at V and 1 base at J, with 12 bases between.

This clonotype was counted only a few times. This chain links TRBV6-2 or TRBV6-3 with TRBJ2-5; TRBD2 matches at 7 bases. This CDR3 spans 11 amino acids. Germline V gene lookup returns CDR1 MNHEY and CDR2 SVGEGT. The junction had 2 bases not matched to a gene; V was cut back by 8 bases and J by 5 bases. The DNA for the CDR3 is TGTGCCAGCCGGGACTACGAGACCCAGTACTTC. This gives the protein CASRDYETQYF.

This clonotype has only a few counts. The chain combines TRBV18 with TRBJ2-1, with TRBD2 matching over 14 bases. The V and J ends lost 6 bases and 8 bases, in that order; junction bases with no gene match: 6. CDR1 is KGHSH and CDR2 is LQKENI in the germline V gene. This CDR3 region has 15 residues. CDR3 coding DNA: TGTGCCAGCTCCCGGGGACTAGCGGGAGAGGATGAGCAGTTCTTC. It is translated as CASSRGLAGEDEQFF.

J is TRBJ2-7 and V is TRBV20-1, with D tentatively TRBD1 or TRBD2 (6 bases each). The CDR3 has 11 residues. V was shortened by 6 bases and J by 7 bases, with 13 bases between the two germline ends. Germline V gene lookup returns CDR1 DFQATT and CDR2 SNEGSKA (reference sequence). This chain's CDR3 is CSAPGAREQYF. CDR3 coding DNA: TGCAGTGCCCCGGGGGCGCGGGAGCAGTACTTC.

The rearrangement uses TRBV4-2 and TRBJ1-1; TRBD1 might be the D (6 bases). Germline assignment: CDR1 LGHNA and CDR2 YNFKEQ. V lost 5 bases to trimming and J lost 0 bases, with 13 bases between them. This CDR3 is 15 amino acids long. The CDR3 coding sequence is TGTGCCAGCAGCTATGCTGCAGGGGTGAACACTGAAGCTTTCTTT. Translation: CASSYAAGVNTEAFF.

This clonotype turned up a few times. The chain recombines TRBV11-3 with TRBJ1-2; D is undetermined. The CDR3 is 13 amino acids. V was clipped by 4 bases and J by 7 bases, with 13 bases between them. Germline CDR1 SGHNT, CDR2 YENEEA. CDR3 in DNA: TGTGCCAGCAGCTCCCTTACGGGATCTGGCTACACCTTC. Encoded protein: CASSSLTGSGYTF.

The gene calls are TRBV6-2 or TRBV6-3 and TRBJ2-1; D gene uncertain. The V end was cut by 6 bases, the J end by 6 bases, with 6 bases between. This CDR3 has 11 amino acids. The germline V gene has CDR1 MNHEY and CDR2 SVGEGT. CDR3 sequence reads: CASSEFNEQFF. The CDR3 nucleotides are TGTGCCAGCAGCGAATTCAATGAGCAGTTCTTC.

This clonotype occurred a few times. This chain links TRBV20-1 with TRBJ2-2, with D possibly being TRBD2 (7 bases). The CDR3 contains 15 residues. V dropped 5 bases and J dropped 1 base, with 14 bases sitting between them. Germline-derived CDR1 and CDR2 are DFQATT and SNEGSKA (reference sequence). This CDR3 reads CSAYGGAQNTGELFF. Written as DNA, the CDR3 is TGCAGTGCTTATGGGGGGGCACAGAACACCGGGGAGCTGTTTTTT.

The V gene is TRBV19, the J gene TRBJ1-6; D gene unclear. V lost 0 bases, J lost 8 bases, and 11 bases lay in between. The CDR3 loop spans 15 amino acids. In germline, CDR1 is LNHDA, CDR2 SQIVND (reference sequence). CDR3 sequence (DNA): TGTGCCAGTAGTATAGATATGACACACTATTCACCCCTCCACTTT. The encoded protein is CASSIDMTHYSPLHF.

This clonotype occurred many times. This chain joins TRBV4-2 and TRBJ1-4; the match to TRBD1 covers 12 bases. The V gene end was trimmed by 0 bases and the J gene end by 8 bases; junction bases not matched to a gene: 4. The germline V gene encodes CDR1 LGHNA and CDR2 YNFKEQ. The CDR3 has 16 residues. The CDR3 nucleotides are TGTGCCAGCAGCCAAGATACCGGGACAGGGGGCGAAAAACTGTTTTTT. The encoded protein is CASSQDTGTGGEKLFF.